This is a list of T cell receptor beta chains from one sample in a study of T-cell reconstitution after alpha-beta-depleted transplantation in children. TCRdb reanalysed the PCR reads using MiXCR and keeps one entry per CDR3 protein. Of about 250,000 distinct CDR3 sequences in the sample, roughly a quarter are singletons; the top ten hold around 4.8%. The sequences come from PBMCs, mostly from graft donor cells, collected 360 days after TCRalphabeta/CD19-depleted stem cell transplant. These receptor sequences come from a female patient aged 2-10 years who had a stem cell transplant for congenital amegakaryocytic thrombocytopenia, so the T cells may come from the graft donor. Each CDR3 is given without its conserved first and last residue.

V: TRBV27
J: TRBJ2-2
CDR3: ASSPGQITGELF

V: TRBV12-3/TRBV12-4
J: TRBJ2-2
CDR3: ASSPWAGGPGGELF

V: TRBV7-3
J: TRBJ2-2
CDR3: ASSASPLLTTGELF

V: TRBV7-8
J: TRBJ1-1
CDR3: ASSPGWTTNTEAF

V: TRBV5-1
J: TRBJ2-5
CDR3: ASSNQGTIKETQY

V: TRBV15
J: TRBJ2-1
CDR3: ATSITTSFEQF

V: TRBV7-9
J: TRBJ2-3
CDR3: ASSSTDTGADTQY

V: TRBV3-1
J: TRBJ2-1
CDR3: ASSPIAGGPDEQF

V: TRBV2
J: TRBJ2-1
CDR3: ASSDPSGGWDEQF

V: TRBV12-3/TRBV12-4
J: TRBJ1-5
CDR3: ASSPGHRTGSNQPQH

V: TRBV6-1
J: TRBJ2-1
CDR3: ASIRDRGNNEQF

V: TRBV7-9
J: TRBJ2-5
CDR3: ASSKTRGTQY

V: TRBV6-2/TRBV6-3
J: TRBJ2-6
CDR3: ASSYVTGVNVLT

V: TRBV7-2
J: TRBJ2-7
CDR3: ASSLFRRDYEQY